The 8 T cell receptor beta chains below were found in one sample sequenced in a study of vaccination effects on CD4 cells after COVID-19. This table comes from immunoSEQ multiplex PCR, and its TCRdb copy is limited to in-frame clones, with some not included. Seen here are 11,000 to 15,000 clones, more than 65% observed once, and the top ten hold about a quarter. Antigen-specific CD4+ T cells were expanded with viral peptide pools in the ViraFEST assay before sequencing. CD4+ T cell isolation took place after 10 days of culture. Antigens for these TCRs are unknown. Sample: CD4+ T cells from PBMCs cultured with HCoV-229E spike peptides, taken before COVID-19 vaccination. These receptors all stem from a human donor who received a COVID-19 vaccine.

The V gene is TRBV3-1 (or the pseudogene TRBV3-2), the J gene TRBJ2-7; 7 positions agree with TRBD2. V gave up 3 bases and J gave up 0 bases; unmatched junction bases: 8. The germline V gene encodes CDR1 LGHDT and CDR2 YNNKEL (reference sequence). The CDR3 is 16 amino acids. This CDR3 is CASSHRGGAASYEQYF. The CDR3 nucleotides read TGTGCCAGCAGCCACCGCGGGGGAGCGGCCTCCTACGAGCAGTACTTC.

The CDR3: CASSGYNEQFF. CDR3 nucleotide sequence: TGTGCCAGCTCTGGGTACAATGAGCAGTTCTTC. This chain links TRBV28 with TRBJ2-1, with unresolved D. This CDR3 is built from 11 residues. Germline CDR1 and CDR2: MDHEN and SYDVKM. V was trimmed by 8 bases and J by 4 bases, leaving 6 bases between them.

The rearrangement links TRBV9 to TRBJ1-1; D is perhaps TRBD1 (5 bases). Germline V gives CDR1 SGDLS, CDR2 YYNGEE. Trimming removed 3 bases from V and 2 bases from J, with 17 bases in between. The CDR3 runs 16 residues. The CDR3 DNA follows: TGTGCCAGCAGCGCGCTCTGGGGGGGAACTAACACTGAAGCTTTCTTT. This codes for CASSALWGGTNTEAFF.

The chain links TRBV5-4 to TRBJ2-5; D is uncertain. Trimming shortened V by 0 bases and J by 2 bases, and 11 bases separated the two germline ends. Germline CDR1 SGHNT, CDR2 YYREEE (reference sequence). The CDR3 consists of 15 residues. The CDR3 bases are TGTGCCAGCAGCTTGGCCCCCGGGCCACAAGAGACCCAGTACTTC. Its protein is CASSLAPGPQETQYF. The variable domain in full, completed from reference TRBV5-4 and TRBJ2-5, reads ETGVTQSPTHLIKTRGQQVTLRCSSQSGHNTVSWYQQALGQGPQFIFQYYREEENGRGNFPPRFSGLQFPNYSSELNVNALELDDSALYLCASSLAPGPQETQYFGPGTRLLVL.

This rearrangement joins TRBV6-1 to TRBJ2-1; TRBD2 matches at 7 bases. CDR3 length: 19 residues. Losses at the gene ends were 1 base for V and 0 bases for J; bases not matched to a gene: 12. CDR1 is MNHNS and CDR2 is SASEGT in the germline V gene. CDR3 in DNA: TGTGCCAGCAGTGAAGTTCGGGCGGGGGTGACTAGCTCCTACAATGAGCAGTTCTTC. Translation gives CASSEVRAGVTSSYNEQFF.

The CDR3 protein is CASSNGPHRQLSYNEQFF. Here the CDR3 DNA reads TGTGCCAGTAGTAACGGGCCCCACCGGCAGTTGTCCTACAATGAGCAGTTCTTC. The rearrangement links TRBV19 to TRBJ2-1; D remains ambiguous. Looked up from germline, CDR1 is LNHDA and CDR2 is SQIVND (reference sequence). The CDR3 sequence is 18 residues long. V gave up 4 bases and J gave up 1 base, with 20 bases separating them.

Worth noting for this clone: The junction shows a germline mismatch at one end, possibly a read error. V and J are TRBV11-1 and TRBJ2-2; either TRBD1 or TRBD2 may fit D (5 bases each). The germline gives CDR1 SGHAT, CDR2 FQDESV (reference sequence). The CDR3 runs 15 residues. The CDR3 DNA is TGTGCCAGCAGCCTAGCATCCAGGGTAACCGGGGAGCTGTTTTTT. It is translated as CASSLASRVTGELFF.

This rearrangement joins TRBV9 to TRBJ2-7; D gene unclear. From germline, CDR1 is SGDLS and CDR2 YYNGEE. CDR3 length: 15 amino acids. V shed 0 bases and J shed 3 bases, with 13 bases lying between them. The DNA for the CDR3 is TGTGCCAGCAGCGTAGGCCCCCAAGCTTACTACGAGCAGTACTTC. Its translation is CASSVGPQAYYEQYF.